This T cell receptor (beta chain) was profiled in a study of cytomegalovirus exposure and HLA in healthy donors. This clone was detected only once. The PCR ran on 60 Vbeta and 13 Jbeta primers. This table comes from immunoSEQ multiplex PCR, and its TCRdb copy is limited to in-frame clones, with some not included. The sample includes approximately 140,000 clones, approximately 72% of them seen just once. The sequence came from a human donor in good health. Sequencing was done on a sample of PBMCs.

CDR3: CASKNRVANEKLFF. The CDR3, as DNA: TGTGCCAGCAAGAACAGGGTGGCTAATGAAAAACTGTTTTTT. The chain links TRBV6-1 to TRBJ1-4, with D tentatively TRBD1 (6 bases). Looked up from germline, CDR1 is MNHNS and CDR2 is SASEGT. The CDR3 spans 14 residues. V was cut by 7 bases and J by 3 bases, with 12 bases left in between.